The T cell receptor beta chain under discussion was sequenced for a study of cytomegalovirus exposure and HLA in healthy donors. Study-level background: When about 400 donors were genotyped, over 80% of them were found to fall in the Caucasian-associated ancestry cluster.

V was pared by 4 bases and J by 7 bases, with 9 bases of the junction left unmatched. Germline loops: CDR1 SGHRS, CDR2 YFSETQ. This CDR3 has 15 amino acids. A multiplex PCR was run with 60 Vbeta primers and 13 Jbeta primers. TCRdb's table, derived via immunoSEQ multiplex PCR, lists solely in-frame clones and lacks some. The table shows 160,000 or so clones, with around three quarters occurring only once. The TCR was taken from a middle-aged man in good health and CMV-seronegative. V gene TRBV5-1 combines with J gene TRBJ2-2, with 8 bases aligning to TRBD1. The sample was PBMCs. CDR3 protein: CASSTAGQGNGELFF. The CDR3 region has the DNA TGCGCCAGCAGCACCGCCGGACAGGGAAACGGGGAGCTGTTTTTT.